This T cell receptor (beta chain) was identified during a study of blood T cell repertoires in COVID-19. V lost 0 bases, J lost 8 bases, and 16 bases lay in between. The CDR3 totals 16 residues. CDR1 and CDR2 from the germline V gene are LNHDA and SQIVND (reference sequence). This table comes from immunoSEQ multiplex PCR, and its TCRdb copy is limited to in-frame clones, with some not included. The repertoire holds about 290,000 clones, with 70% to 90% as singletons. V gene TRBV19 combines with J gene TRBJ1-4; D gene unclear. This TCR came from a woman in her forties or fifties with active or convalescent COVID-19. Sequenced: peripheral blood. CDR3 nucleotides: TGTGCCAGTAGTATAGAAGAAGGGTTGAGGGAAGAAAAACTGTTTTTT. This sequence encodes CASSIEEGLREEKLFF.